These 27 T cell receptor beta chains were sequenced from one sample in a study of cytomegalovirus exposure and HLA in healthy donors. 13 Jbeta primers and 60 Vbeta primers were used for the PCR. Method: immunoSEQ multiplex PCR; TCRdb's copy keeps in-frame clones and lacks some. Here the sample table reports 95,000 to 150,000 clones. Sequencing was carried out using PBMCs. Every receptor here comes from a middle-aged man in good health and CMV-seronegative.

The genes are TRBV28 and TRBJ1-5; tentative D call: TRBD1 (6 bases). The CDR3 sequence is 13 residues long. The germline V gene has CDR1 MDHEN and CDR2 SYDVKM. V was trimmed by 9 bases and J by 10 bases, leaving 19 bases between them. This CDR3 is CASGGGPPVPQHF. For the CDR3, the DNA is TGTGCCAGTGGGGGGGGCCCCCCTGTTCCCCAGCATTTT.

The chain recombines TRBV4-2 with TRBJ1-4; 8 positions match TRBD1. CDR1 is LGHNA and CDR2 is YNFKEQ in the germline V gene. The CDR3 is 17 residues long. V lost 3 bases and J lost 4; bases outside the gene matches: 10. CDR3 residues: CASSQASGTGFNEKLFF. In DNA form, the CDR3 reads TGTGCCAGCAGCCAGGCTTCCGGGACAGGATTTAATGAAAAACTGTTTTTT.

The chain has TRBV5-1 and TRBJ2-1; 8 positions agree with TRBD2. V was clipped by 5 bases and J by 8 bases; unmatched bases: 18. Germline V gene data show CDR1 as SGHRS and CDR2 as YFSETQ. The CDR3 is 17 amino acids. Written as DNA, the CDR3 is TGCGCCAGCAGTCATCGGGGGGGAGCGGGAGCTACGGATGAGCAGTTCTTC. Protein sequence: CASSHRGGAGATDEQFF. Drawing the rest from reference TRBV5-1 and TRBJ2-1, the complete variable domain is KAGVTQTPRYLIKTRGQQVTLSCSPISGHRSVSWYQQTPGQGLQFLFEYFSETQRNKGNFPGRFSGRQFSNSRSEMNVSTLELGDSALYLCASSHRGGAGATDEQFFGPGTRLTVL.

The gene calls are TRBV10-3 and TRBJ2-3; D not resolved. V was pared by 3 bases and J by 2 bases, with 9 bases between. In germline, CDR1 is ENHRY, CDR2 SYGVKD. There are 14 residues in the CDR3. CDR3 DNA: TGTGCCATCAGTGACCTCAGAATCACAGATACGCAGTATTTT. Translated: CAISDLRITDTQYF.

The V gene is TRBV11-2, the J gene TRBJ2-7; 10 nucleotides line up with TRBD2. CDR3 length: 16 amino acids. V shed 0 bases and J 3 bases; nucleotides not matched to a gene: 5. CDR1 SGHAT and CDR2 FQNNGV come from the germline V gene. This chain's CDR3 is CASSLESLAGVYEQYF. In DNA form, the CDR3 reads TGTGCCAGCAGCTTAGAATCCCTAGCGGGAGTCTACGAGCAGTACTTC. Together with reference TRBV11-2 and TRBJ2-7, the CDR3 gives the full variable domain: EAGVAQSPRYKIIEKRQSVAFWCNPISGHATLYWYQQILGQGPKLLIQFQNNGVVDDSQLPKDRFSAERLKGVDSTLKIQPAKLEDSAVYLCASSLESLAGVYEQYFGPGTRLTVT.

The CDR3: CASSEVAGAGNTIYF. CDR3 nucleotides: TGTGCCAGCAGTGAAGTGGCAGGGGCTGGAAACACCATATATTTT. The rearrangement uses TRBV6-1 and TRBJ1-3; D is perhaps TRBD1 (6 bases). The CDR3 runs to 15 residues. V was pared by 1 base and J by 2 bases, with 9 bases between. Looked up from germline, CDR1 is MNHNS and CDR2 is SASEGT.

The chain has TRBV28 and TRBJ1-1; D is perhaps TRBD1 (5 bases). Germline lookup yields CDR1 MDHEN and CDR2 SYDVKM. The CDR3 loop spans 14 amino acids. Trimming shortened V by 6 bases and J by 3 bases, and 14 bases separated the two germline ends. Here the CDR3 DNA reads TGTGCCAGCAGGCCCTCAGGGAGGCACACTGAAGCTTTCTTT. Translating it yields CASRPSGRHTEAFF. Looking up the rest from reference TRBV28 and TRBJ1-1 gives the full variable domain: DVKVTQSSRYLVKRTGEKVFLECVQDMDHENMFWYRQDPGLGLRLIYFSYDVKMKEKGDIPEGYSVSREKKERFSLILESASTNQTSMYLCASRPSGRHTEAFFGQGTRLTVV.

This chain connects TRBV30 to TRBJ1-1, with D tentatively TRBD1 (5 bases). V dropped 3 bases and J dropped 5 bases, with 16 bases sitting between them. The CDR3 consists of 14 residues. CDR1 is GTSNPN, CDR2 SVGIG, per germline (reference sequence). CDR3 in amino acids: CAWSKDRGITEAFF. The CDR3 DNA is TGTGCCTGGAGCAAGGACCGGGGGATAACTGAAGCTTTCTTT.

The chain uses TRBV29-1 and TRBJ2-2; unclear D gene. This CDR3 is built from 11 residues. CDR1 is SQVTM and CDR2 is ANQGSEA in the germline V gene. V lost 6 bases and J lost 12, with 14 bases in between. This CDR3 reads CSVVVHEKLFF. The CDR3 DNA sequence: TGCAGCGTCGTTGTCCACGAGAAGCTGTTTTTT.

The rearrangement joins TRBV7-9 to TRBJ2-2; 7 bases are shared with TRBD1. Germline V lookup: CDR1 SEHNR, CDR2 FQNEAQ (reference sequence). There are 14 residues in the CDR3. V lost 2 bases, J lost 3 bases, and 0 bases stayed unmatched. CDR3 DNA: TGTGCCAGCAGCTTACAGGGGGACACCGGGGAGCTGTTTTTT. Its protein is CASSLQGDTGELFF.

The chain links TRBV6-6 to TRBJ2-2; D ambiguous. The CDR3 runs 12 residues. The germline gives CDR1 MNHNY, CDR2 SVGAGI (reference sequence). The germline V and J ends were trimmed by 4 bases and 4 bases, with 4 bases remaining between them. In nucleotides, the CDR3 is TGTGCCAGCAGTTCCATCACCGGGGAGCTGTTTTTT. Amino acids: CASSSITGELFF.

The DNA of the CDR3 is TGTGCCAGCAGTGAAAATCCGTCCTTCGGGGGCTACACCTTC. Translated: CASSENPSFGGYTF. The chain combines TRBV6-1 with TRBJ1-2, with D unclear. Trimming stripped 2 bases from V and 8 bases from J, with 15 bases between. This CDR3 has 14 residues. The germline V gene encodes CDR1 MNHNS and CDR2 SASEGT.

The chain combines TRBV27 with TRBJ2-7, with a possible D match to TRBD2 (5 bases). The CDR3 runs to 15 residues. Deletions cut 4 bases from V and 5 bases from J, with 18 bases between. Germline V gene data show CDR1 as MNHEY and CDR2 as SMNVEV (reference sequence). Here the CDR3 DNA reads TGTGCCAGCAGTTCTCCGGGGTCGGGTAGCCACGAGCAGTACTTC. Its translation: CASSSPGSGSHEQYF.

The chain employs TRBV11-1 and TRBJ2-1, with 7 bases matching TRBD1. The CDR3 spans 13 residues. After removal of 5 bases from V and 6 bases from J, the junction contained 4 bases not matched to a gene. Germline values: CDR1 SGHAT, CDR2 FQDESV (reference sequence). For the CDR3, the DNA is TGTGCCAGCAGCGCAAACAGGGGCAATGAGCAGTTCTTC. Protein: CASSANRGNEQFF.

The J gene is TRBJ2-5, the V gene TRBV9; D possibly corresponds to TRBD2 (6 bases). Germline values: CDR1 SGDLS, CDR2 YYNGEE. The V and J ends lost 8 bases and 2 bases respectively, with 16 bases between them. The CDR3 runs to 14 residues. The CDR3 nucleotides read TGTGCCAGTGCAGCGGCGGGGTCTCAAGAGACCCAGTACTTC. Protein sequence: CASAAAGSQETQYF.

V usage is TRBV12-1 and J usage is TRBJ1-6. TRBV12-1 is an annotated pseudogene. This CDR3 is 15 amino acids long. For the CDR3, the DNA is TGTGCCAGCAGCTTGGGGGGAACCTATAATTCACCCCTCCACTTT. This translates into CASSLGGTYNSPLHF.

Written as DNA, the CDR3 is TGTGCCAGCAGCCCATCGACAGGGTCCCCCTACAATGAGCAGTTCTTC. Its translation: CASSPSTGSPYNEQFF. V and J are TRBV5-6 and TRBJ2-1, with 7 bases lining up with TRBD1. Germline loops: CDR1 SGHDT, CDR2 YYEEEE. V shed 4 bases and J 2 bases; nucleotides not matched to a gene: 9. The CDR3 extends over 16 amino acids.

This chain connects TRBV18 to TRBJ1-2; unclear D gene. The CDR3 consists of 15 residues. Germline CDR1 is KGHSH and CDR2 is LQKENI. Trimming took off 2 bases at V and 0 bases at J, with 10 bases between the two ends. The CDR3 bases are TGTGCCAGCTCACCAGAAACAGATACTAACTATGGCTACACCTTC. Its translation is CASSPETDTNYGYTF. Filled out from reference TRBV18 and TRBJ1-2, the complete variable domain reads NAGVMQNPRHLVRRRGQEARLRCSPMKGHSHVYWYRQLPEEGLKFMVYLQKENIIDESGMPKERFSAEFPKEGPSILRIQQVVRGDSAAYFCASSPETDTNYGYTFGSGTRLTVV.

This sequence joins TRBV30 and TRBJ1-1; D not certain. CDR1 and CDR2 from the germline V gene are GTSNPN and SVGIG (reference sequence). This CDR3 has 14 amino acids. With 0 bases removed from V and 4 bases from J, the gap between germline ends came to 12 bases. The CDR3 DNA sequence: TGTGCCTGGAGTGTACGAGGGCAAATCACTGAAGCTTTCTTT. Protein product: CAWSVRGQITEAFF.

The chain carries TRBV30 and TRBJ1-4; 8 nucleotides agree with TRBD1. This CDR3 contains 13 residues. Germline V gene lookup returns CDR1 GTSNPN and CDR2 SVGIG (reference sequence). V trimming: 8 bases; J trimming: 4 bases; junction bases outside the gene matches: 6. The CDR3, as DNA: TGTGCCGGCTCAGGGGGCATTAATGAAAAACTGTTTTTT. This codes for CAGSGGINEKLFF.

The V call is TRBV10-3, the J call TRBJ1-1; D perhaps matches TRBD1 (5 bases). The germline CDR1 and CDR2 sequences are ENHRY and SYGVKD. Trimming left V 2 bases short and J 3 bases short, with 10 bases between. CDR3 length: 14 amino acids. In DNA form, the CDR3 reads TGTGCCATCAGTGAGCCACCGGGGGACACTGAAGCTTTCTTT. Encoded protein: CAISEPPGDTEAFF.

This chain links TRBV15 with TRBJ2-7, with D hard to call. Between the trimmed V and J ends, which lost 7 bases and 5 bases, there was a span of 18 bases. CDR1 LNHNV and CDR2 YYDKDF come from the germline V gene (reference sequence). The CDR3 loop spans 14 amino acids. DNA of the CDR3: TGTGCCACCAATCCCGGGTCTTCCTACAACGAGCAGTACTTC. Translated, it gives CATNPGSSYNEQYF.

The rearrangement uses TRBV6-4 and TRBJ2-2; D possibly corresponds to TRBD1 (6 bases). The germline gives CDR1 MRHNA, CDR2 SNTAGT. V dropped 6 bases and J dropped 6 bases, with 20 bases sitting between them. CDR3 length: 16 residues. CDR3 DNA sequence: TGTGCCAGCAGCCAGAGTGTGGGGGCGCGAGCCGGGGAGCTGTTTTTT. Protein sequence: CASSQSVGARAGELFF.

The chain recombines TRBV6-5 with TRBJ2-7; the D gene is possibly TRBD2 (5 bases). The V gene lost 4 bases and the J gene lost 1 base, with 17 bases spanning the gap. The CDR3 runs 16 residues. Germline assignment: CDR1 MNHEY and CDR2 SVGAGI. In nucleotides, the CDR3 is TGTGCCAGCAGTTTTACCCCGGGAAGCCTTTCCTACGAGCAGTACTTC. This encodes CASSFTPGSLSYEQYF.

The rearrangement uses TRBV15 and TRBJ2-1; 10 nucleotides align to TRBD2. CDR1 and CDR2 from the germline V gene are LNHNV and YYDKDF (reference sequence). V shed 0 bases and J 7 bases; nucleotides not matched to a gene: 12. The CDR3 extends over 18 amino acids. CDR3 in DNA: TGTGCCACCAGCAGAGATACGCCTAGCGGGAGTATTAGGAATGAGCAGTTCTTC. Its protein product is CATSRDTPSGSIRNEQFF.

The rearrangement joins TRBV7-6 to TRBJ1-5; no reliable D call. V lost 0 bases and J lost 7, with 7 bases in between. The CDR3 has 13 residues. CDR1 and CDR2 from the germline V gene are SGHVS and FNYEAQ. The CDR3 loop reads CASSLAGGQPQHF. The CDR3, as DNA: TGTGCCAGCAGCTTAGCAGGAGGCCAGCCCCAGCATTTT.

This sequence joins TRBV18 and TRBJ1-2; perhaps TRBD1 as D (6 bases). In germline, CDR1 is KGHSH, CDR2 LQKENI. This CDR3 has 14 amino acids. V was pared by 5 bases and J by 1 base, with 11 bases between. The CDR3 region is CASSSGRGNYGYTF. In nucleotides, the CDR3 is TGTGCCAGCTCATCGGGCAGGGGTAACTATGGCTACACCTTC.